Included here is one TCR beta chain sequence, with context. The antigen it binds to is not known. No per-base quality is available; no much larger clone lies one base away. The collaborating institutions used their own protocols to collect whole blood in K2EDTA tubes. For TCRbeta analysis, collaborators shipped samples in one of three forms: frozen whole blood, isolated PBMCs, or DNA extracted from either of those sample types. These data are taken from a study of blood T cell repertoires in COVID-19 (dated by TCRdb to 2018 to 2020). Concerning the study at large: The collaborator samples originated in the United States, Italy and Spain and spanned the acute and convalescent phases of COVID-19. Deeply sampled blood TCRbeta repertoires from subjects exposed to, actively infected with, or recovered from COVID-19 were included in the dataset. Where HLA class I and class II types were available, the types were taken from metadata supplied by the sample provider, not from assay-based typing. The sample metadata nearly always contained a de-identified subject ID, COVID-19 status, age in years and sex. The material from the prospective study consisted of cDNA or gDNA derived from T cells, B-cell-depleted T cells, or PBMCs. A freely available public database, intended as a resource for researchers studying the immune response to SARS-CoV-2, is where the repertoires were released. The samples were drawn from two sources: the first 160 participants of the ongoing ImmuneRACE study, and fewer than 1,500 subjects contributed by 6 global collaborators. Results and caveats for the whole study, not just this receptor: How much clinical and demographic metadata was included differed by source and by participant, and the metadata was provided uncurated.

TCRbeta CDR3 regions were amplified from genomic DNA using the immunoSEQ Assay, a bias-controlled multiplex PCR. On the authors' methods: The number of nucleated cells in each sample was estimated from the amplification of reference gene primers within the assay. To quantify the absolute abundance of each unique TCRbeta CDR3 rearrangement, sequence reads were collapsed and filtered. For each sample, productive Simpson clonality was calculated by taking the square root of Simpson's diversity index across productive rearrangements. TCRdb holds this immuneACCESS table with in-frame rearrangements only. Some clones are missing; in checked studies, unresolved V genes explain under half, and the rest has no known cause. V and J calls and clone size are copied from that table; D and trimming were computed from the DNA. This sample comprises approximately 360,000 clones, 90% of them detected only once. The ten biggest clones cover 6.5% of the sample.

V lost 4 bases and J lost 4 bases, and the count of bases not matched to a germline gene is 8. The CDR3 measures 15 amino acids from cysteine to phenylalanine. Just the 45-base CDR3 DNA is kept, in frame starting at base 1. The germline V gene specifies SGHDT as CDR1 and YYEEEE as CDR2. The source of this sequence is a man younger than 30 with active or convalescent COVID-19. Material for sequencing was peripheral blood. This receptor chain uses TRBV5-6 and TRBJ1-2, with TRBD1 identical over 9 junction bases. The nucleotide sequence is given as TGTGCCAGCAGCCGGGAGGCGACAGGGGGCTATGGCTACACCTTC. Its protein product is CASSREATGGYGYTF.